The 12 T cell receptor beta chains presented below share a single source sample, sequenced in a study of blood T cell repertoires in COVID-19. Method: immunoSEQ multiplex PCR; TCRdb's copy keeps in-frame clones and lacks some. The table shows under 250,000 clones, with around nine tenths occurring only once. Sequences were obtained from peripheral blood. These receptors were taken from a woman aged 55-70 years with acute or convalescent COVID-19.

The chain recombines TRBV6-6 with TRBJ2-1, with 10 bases matching TRBD2. This CDR3 is 16 amino acids long. V shed 0 bases, J shed 8 bases, and the junction held 7 bases outside the gene matches. Germline CDR1 and CDR2: MNHNY and SVGAGI (reference sequence). The CDR3 region is CASSYSASGSIDEQFF. The CDR3 DNA is TGTGCCAGCAGTTACTCGGCTAGCGGGAGTATCGATGAGCAGTTCTTC.

The rearrangement joins TRBV30 to TRBJ2-1; 13 nucleotides line up with TRBD2. The germline CDR1 and CDR2 sequences are GTSNPN and SVGIG (reference sequence). There are 13 residues in the CDR3. V trimming: 8 bases; J trimming: 9 bases; junction bases outside the gene matches: 7. The CDR3 region has the DNA TGTGCCGGTGGACTAGCGGGAGTTCTTGAGCAGTTCTTC. Amino acid sequence: CAGGLAGVLEQFF. Full variable domain (missing parts from reference TRBV30 and TRBJ2-1): SQTIHQWPATLVQPVGSPLSLECTVEGTSNPNLYWYRQAAGRGLQLLFYSVGIGQISSEVPQNLSASRPQDRQFILSSKKLLLSDSGFYLCAGGLAGVLEQFFGPGTRLTVL.

The chain recombines TRBV5-4 with TRBJ2-3; 12 bases match TRBD2. V was pared by 2 bases and J by 4 bases, with 8 bases of the junction left unmatched. The CDR3 runs 17 residues. In germline, CDR1 is SGHNT, CDR2 YYREEE (reference sequence). The CDR3 spells CASSFPRLAGVADTQYF. Written as DNA, the CDR3 is TGTGCCAGCAGCTTTCCCAGACTAGCGGGGGTGGCAGATACGCAGTATTTT.

The chain is built from TRBV6-2 or TRBV6-3 and TRBJ2-3, with D tentatively TRBD2 (6 bases). V lost 6 bases, J lost 1 base, and 11 bases lay in between. The CDR3 is made up of 14 amino acids. Germline V lookup: CDR1 MNHEY, CDR2 SVGEGT. CDR3 amino acids: CASSPGGGTDTQYF. DNA for the CDR3: TGTGCCAGCAGCCCCGGAGGGGGCACAGATACGCAGTATTTT.

As DNA, the CDR3 is TGTGCCAGCAGTTACTCGGGACAGGGGGATCAGCCCCAGCATTTT. It yields the protein CASSYSGQGDQPQHF. J is TRBJ1-5 and V is TRBV6-6; 11 nucleotides agree with TRBD1. This CDR3 spans 15 amino acids. V was clipped by 0 bases and J by 5 bases; unmatched bases: 0. Looked up from germline, CDR1 is MNHNY and CDR2 is SVGAGI (reference sequence).

The chain carries TRBV28 and TRBJ2-6; D gene uncertain. The CDR3 consists of 16 residues. Germline V gene data show CDR1 as MDHEN and CDR2 as SYDVKM. Trimming took off 0 bases at V and 1 base at J, with 7 bases between the two ends. CDR3 protein: CASSLWSGSGANVLTF. The CDR3 DNA reads TGTGCCAGCAGTTTATGGTCAGGATCTGGGGCCAACGTCCTGACTTTC.

The chain uses TRBV15 and TRBJ1-5; 11 bases are shared with TRBD1. Germline V gene lookup returns CDR1 LNHNV and CDR2 YYDKDF (reference sequence). After removal of 3 bases from V and 0 bases from J, the junction contained 13 bases not matched to a gene. The CDR3 consists of 20 residues. CDR3 DNA: TGTGCCACCAGCAGTCTGGGGGGGGACAGGGGGATTAGTAGCAATCAGCCCCAGCATTTT. It translates to CATSSLGGDRGISSNQPQHF. Combining the CDR3 with reference TRBV15 and TRBJ1-5 gives the whole variable domain DAMVIQNPRYQVTQFGKPVTLSCSQTLNHNVMYWYQQKSSQAPKLLFHYYDKDFNNEADTPDNFQSRRPNTSFCFLDIRSPGLGDTAMYLCATSSLGGDRGISSNQPQHFGDGTRLSIL.

The chain carries TRBV28 and TRBJ1-1; D is possibly TRBD1 (6 bases). Trimming left V 3 bases short and J 5 bases short, with 13 bases between. Germline CDR1 and CDR2: MDHEN and SYDVKM. The CDR3 has 14 amino acids. CDR3 bases: TGTGCCAGCAGTTTGGGGGGGCGGTGGACTGAAGCTTTCTTT. Amino acids: CASSLGGRWTEAFF.

Of note for this clone: An end of the junction does not agree with germline; a read error may underlie this. V is TRBV5-6 and J is TRBJ2-2; TRBD2 agrees at 12 bases. In germline, CDR1 is SGHDT, CDR2 YYEEEE. This CDR3 has 16 residues. The CDR3 DNA is TGTGCCAGCACCTTGCCCGGGACTAGCGGGACCGGGGAGCTGTTTTTT. Encoded protein: CASTLPGTSGTGELFF.

The rearrangement uses TRBV5-1 and TRBJ1-4, with a weak D call TRBD1 (6 bases). With 4 bases removed from V and 3 bases from J, the gap between germline ends came to 10 bases. The CDR3 has 14 residues. Germline V CDR1 and CDR2: SGHRS, YFSETQ. The CDR3 is CASSTQGSNEKLFF. For the CDR3, the DNA is TGCGCCAGCAGCACTCAGGGGTCTAATGAAAAACTGTTTTTT.

This clone was recorded once. The chain is built from TRBV5-1 and TRBJ2-5; 10 nucleotides match TRBD2. Per the germline V gene, CDR1 is SGHRS and CDR2 is YFSETQ. V dropped 1 base and J dropped 2; count of bases not matched to a gene: 8. This CDR3 is built from 17 residues. CDR3 in amino acids: CASSLQASGRSQETQYF. In DNA, the CDR3 is TGCGCCAGCAGCTTGCAGGCTAGCGGGAGATCTCAAGAGACCCAGTACTTC.

The V call is TRBV7-8, the J call TRBJ2-2; D remains ambiguous. V lost 2 bases and J lost 5, with 9 bases in between. This CDR3 has 14 amino acids. The germline gives CDR1 SGHVS, CDR2 FQNEAQ. The CDR3 loop is CASSLSRLTGELFF. In nucleotides, the CDR3 is TGTGCCAGCAGCTTAAGCCGATTGACCGGGGAGCTGTTTTTT.